One and the same sample provided the 26 T cell receptor beta chains below, sequenced in a study of CD8+CD57+ T cells in acquired aplastic anemia (dated by TCRdb to 2017 to 2018). Sequenced using an Illumina HiSeq 2000. Profiling of TCR beta VDJ combinations and CDR3 sequences used genomic DNA as the template. Through fastp at Q25 and MiXCR, TCRdb rebuilt clones from the public reads, retaining in-frame beta chains. Identical CDR3 proteins give one entry, which carries the most common genes and DNA. The sample yields about 190,000 distinct CDR3 sequences; under 70% were counted once. The ten biggest clones cover 35% to 55% of the sample. Input material: sorted CD4+, CD8+, or CD8+CD57+ T cells (not recorded which) from PBMCs. These receptors were obtained from a human donor with severe aplastic anemia or a healthy control (not recorded which).

This clonotype turned up a few times. The gene calls are TRBV2 and TRBJ2-3; D possibly corresponds to TRBD2 (6 bases). The ends were cut back, 9 bases at V and 2 bases at J, with 15 bases in the middle. Germline V CDR1 and CDR2: SNHLY, FYNNEI. The CDR3 covers 14 residues. The CDR3 DNA reads as TGTGCCAGTACCTCTCCGGGAGTCACAGATACGCAGTATTTT. Translating it yields CASTSPGVTDTQYF.

The chain carries TRBV6-1 and TRBJ2-2, with 13 bases that match TRBD2. The V and J ends lost 5 bases and 6 bases, in that order; junction bases with no gene match: 18. This CDR3 comprises 20 residues. Germline V gives CDR1 MNHNS, CDR2 SASEGT. CDR3 residues: CASSPATSGGWRGGSGELFF. The CDR3 DNA is TGTGCCAGCAGTCCCGCGACTAGCGGGGGGTGGAGAGGAGGTTCCGGGGAGCTGTTTTTT.

The chain recombines TRBV20-1 with TRBJ2-3; 9 bases align to TRBD2. Germline trimming cut 3 bases from V and 4 bases from J; bases unmatched to any gene: 2. The CDR3 is made up of 13 amino acids. CDR1 is DFQATT and CDR2 is SNEGSKA in the germline V gene (reference sequence). The CDR3 bases are TGCAGTGCTAGCGTAGCGGGGGCAGATACGCAGTATTTT. This encodes CSASVAGADTQYF.

The chain links TRBV6-5 to TRBJ2-5; no reliable D call. There are 12 residues in the CDR3. Looked up from germline, CDR1 is MNHEY and CDR2 is SVGAGI. Trimming cost V 2 bases and J 1 base, with 2 bases left between them. CDR3 region: CASSYGQETQYF. DNA of the CDR3: TGTGCCAGCAGTTACGGCCAAGAGACCCAGTACTTC.

This clonotype was found many times. The chain is built from TRBV12-5 and TRBJ2-5; D gene ambiguous. The V and J ends lost 4 bases and 0 bases respectively, with 6 bases between them. The germline V gene has CDR1 LGHNT and CDR2 FRNRAP. The CDR3 extends over 13 amino acids. CDR3 loop: CASGSTDQETQYF. In DNA form, the CDR3 reads TGTGCTAGTGGTTCCACGGACCAAGAGACCCAGTACTTC.

The chain joins TRBV7-8 to TRBJ1-6, with 9 bases that match TRBD1. The V and J ends lost 6 bases and 8 bases, in that order; junction bases with no gene match: 8. This CDR3 has 15 residues. The germline gives CDR1 SGHVS, CDR2 FQNEAQ. CDR3 in DNA: TGTGCCAGCAGGCCCGGGACAGGGTTACATTCACCCCTCCACTTT. It yields the protein CASRPGTGLHSPLHF.

At least ten counts were recorded for this clonotype. Here the CDR3 reads CASSSGGGTEAFF. CDR3 coding DNA: TGTGCCAGCAGCTCGGGCGGGGGCACTGAAGCTTTCTTT. The rearrangement links TRBV5-6 to TRBJ1-1; a possible D gene is TRBD1 (5 bases). Trimming cost V 3 bases and J 4 bases, with 10 bases left between them. The V gene's germline CDR1 is SGHDT and CDR2 YYEEEE. This CDR3 comprises 13 residues.

This chain joins TRBV29-1 and TRBJ2-7; TRBD2 aligns across 10 bases. This CDR3 contains 13 residues. V was clipped by 8 bases and J by 4 bases; unmatched bases: 8. Germline V gene lookup returns CDR1 SQVTM and CDR2 ANQGSEA. The CDR3 here is CSLERGGSYEQYF. The CDR3 DNA reads as TGCAGCTTGGAGCGGGGGGGCTCTTACGAGCAGTACTTC.

The chain recombines TRBV9 with TRBJ2-7; D is undetermined. Germline V CDR1 and CDR2: SGDLS, YYNGEE. CDR3 length equals 14 residues. V lost 0 bases, J lost 3 bases, and 10 bases lay in between. In nucleotides, the CDR3 is TGTGCCAGCAGCGTAGAACAGCGAATCTACGAGCAGTACTTC. Translation: CASSVEQRIYEQYF.

In this sample, this clonotype turned up many times. The genes are TRBV2 and TRBJ2-7; 7 bases line up with TRBD1. This CDR3 contains 15 residues. Trimming at V came to 4 bases and at J to 1 base, leaving 7 bases not matched to a gene. In germline, CDR1 is SNHLY, CDR2 FYNNEI. The CDR3 DNA follows: TGTGCCAGCAGTGCCCTACAGGGGAATTCCTACGAGCAGTACTTC. This gives the protein CASSALQGNSYEQYF.

J is TRBJ1-1 and V is TRBV10-3, with D tentatively TRBD1 (5 bases). V lost 11 bases and J lost 0, with 10 bases in between. CDR1 and CDR2 (germline): ENHRY, SYGVKD. The CDR3 runs to 12 residues. The CDR3 reads CAARGLNTEAFF. In nucleotides, the CDR3 is TGTGCCGCACGGGGCCTGAACACTGAAGCTTTCTTT.

In this sample, this clonotype turned up many times. The chain employs TRBV28 and TRBJ2-1, with D possibly matching TRBD1 (5 bases). The CDR3 is 12 residues long. V lost 6 bases, J lost 4 bases, and 7 bases lay in between. From germline, CDR1 is MDHEN and CDR2 SYDVKM. The CDR3 loop is CASSYRYNEQFF. The CDR3 DNA follows: TGTGCCAGCAGCTACAGGTACAATGAGCAGTTCTTC.

As regards this clonotype: Mismatch with germline at one junction end may stem from a read error. The V call is TRBV10-3, the J call TRBJ2-1; D remains unclear. Germline V gene data show CDR1 as ENHRY and CDR2 as SYGVKD. This CDR3 contains 15 residues. DNA of the CDR3: TGTGCCAGCAGTTTTCGGACGGGCTCCTACAATGAGCAGTTCTTC. This gives the protein CASSFRTGSYNEQFF.

This chain joins TRBV5-1 and TRBJ1-2; 11 bases line up with TRBD1. V lost 0 bases, J lost 4 bases, and 2 bases stayed unmatched. Germline assignment: CDR1 SGHRS and CDR2 YFSETQ. The CDR3 contains 15 residues. The chain's CDR3 is CASSLAGTGGYGYTF. The CDR3 nucleotides read TGCGCCAGCAGCTTGGCGGGGACAGGGGGCTATGGCTACACCTTC.

J is TRBJ2-3 and V is TRBV7-8, with D possibly TRBD2 on 6 matching bases. The ends were cut back, 11 bases at V and 4 bases at J, with 19 bases in the middle. The germline gives CDR1 SGHVS, CDR2 FQNEAQ. The CDR3 sequence is 14 residues long. The CDR3 here is CAGGTGSPADTQYF. DNA of the CDR3: TGTGCCGGCGGGACCGGGAGCCCCGCAGATACGCAGTATTTT.

The chain uses TRBV12-3 or TRBV12-4 and TRBJ1-1; the D is unclear. CDR3 length: 15 amino acids. The V gene lost 3 bases and the J gene lost 5 bases, with 16 bases spanning the gap. In DNA form, the CDR3 reads TGTGCCAGCAGTTTGGAGTCCCTGTCGGGGACTGAAGCTTTCTTT. This translates into CASSLESLSGTEAFF.

This chain joins TRBV20-1 and TRBJ2-7, with TRBD2 as a possible D gene (5 bases). V was pared by 5 bases and J by 2 bases, with 16 bases between. The CDR3 runs to 14 residues. Germline V lookup: CDR1 DFQATT, CDR2 SNEGSKA (reference sequence). CDR3 in DNA: TGCAGTGCTGACGACATCGGGGATACCTACGAGCAGTACTTC. Protein: CSADDIGDTYEQYF.

V and J are TRBV20-1 and TRBJ2-7, with 13 bases fitting TRBD2. Germline loops: CDR1 DFQATT, CDR2 SNEGSKA (reference sequence). The CDR3 extends over 14 amino acids. V shed 2 bases and J 6 bases; nucleotides not matched to a gene: 4. The CDR3 sequence: CSARTSGRALEQYF. The CDR3 DNA is TGCAGTGCTAGAACTAGCGGGAGGGCTCTCGAGCAGTACTTC.

V and J are TRBV19 and TRBJ2-7; D might be TRBD1 (6 bases). This CDR3 has 14 residues. Trimming stripped 2 bases from V and 0 bases from J, with 8 bases between. CDR1 and CDR2 (germline): LNHDA, SQIVND (reference sequence). CDR3 nucleotides: TGTGCCAGTAGTATAATAGGGGGCTCCTACGAGCAGTACTTC. Translated: CASSIIGGSYEQYF.

This clonotype came up a few times. The chain joins TRBV12-3 or TRBV12-4 to TRBJ2-7, with 10 bases lining up with TRBD2. Germline trimming cut 5 bases from V and 2 bases from J; bases unmatched to any gene: 3. The length of the CDR3 is 14 residues. Here the CDR3 DNA reads TGTGCCAGCAGTCGAGCGGGGGGGACCTACGAGCAGTACTTC. This sequence encodes CASSRAGGTYEQYF.

A single count supports this clonotype. The chain recombines TRBV24-1 with TRBJ2-3, with 12 bases identical to TRBD2. Per germline, CDR1 KGHDR and CDR2 SFDVKD. This CDR3 contains 16 residues. The ends lost 5 bases at V and 2 bases at J; junction bases unmatched: 4. The CDR3, as DNA: TGTGCCACCAGTGGGGCTAGCGGGAGGGACACAGATACGCAGTATTTT. It encodes CATSGASGRDTDTQYF.

This clonotype was detected once. The chain joins TRBV12-3 or TRBV12-4 to TRBJ2-5; the match to TRBD2 covers 13 bases. The V and J ends lost 5 bases and 0 bases, in that order; junction bases with no gene match: 3. The CDR3 length is 16 residues. The CDR3 nucleotides are TGTGCCAGCAGTGGACTAGCGGGGGTCAACCAAGAGACCCAGTACTTC. Protein: CASSGLAGVNQETQYF.

CDR3 DNA: TGTGCCAGCAGCCCTCGACTAGCGGGAGATCGGGGGAACGAGCAGTACTTC. This codes for CASSPRLAGDRGNEQYF. The chain couples TRBV7-2 to TRBJ2-7; 12 bases fit TRBD2. Germline V gene lookup returns CDR1 SGHTA and CDR2 FQGNSA. This CDR3 is 17 amino acids long. V shed 5 bases, J shed 5 bases, and the junction held 13 bases outside the gene matches.

This clonotype was seen once. This chain connects TRBV7-9 to TRBJ1-5, with D tentatively TRBD1 (5 bases). The CDR3 spans 15 residues. Trimming took 6 bases from V and 4 from J, leaving 16 bases between them. From germline, CDR1 is SEHNR and CDR2 FQNEAQ (reference sequence). CDR3 sequence reads: CASRPGDGENQPQHF. Written as DNA, the CDR3 is TGTGCCAGCAGACCGGGGGACGGTGAAAATCAGCCCCAGCATTTT.

This chain connects TRBV10-2 to TRBJ2-3; 7 nucleotides match TRBD2. V was pared by 6 bases and J by 2 bases, with 8 bases of the junction left unmatched. CDR1 WSHSY and CDR2 SAAADI come from the germline V gene. This CDR3 has 15 residues. The CDR3 DNA is TGCGCCAGCAGGGCGGCGGGAGCGAACACAGATACGCAGTATTTT. Translation gives CASRAAGANTDTQYF.

This clonotype was seen repeatedly, ten times or more. The chain uses TRBV12-3 or TRBV12-4 and TRBJ2-3; D remains unclear. This CDR3 contains 12 residues. Trimming pared 2 bases from V and 4 bases from J, leaving 4 bases between. The CDR3 is CASSLYADTQYF. CDR3 DNA: TGTGCCAGCAGTTTATATGCAGATACGCAGTATTTT.